Shown below are 6 T cell receptor beta chains from a single sample sequenced in a study of OX40 agonist ivuxolimab in advanced cancers. Sequencing used immunoSEQ multiplex PCR; TCRdb keeps in-frame clones, though not all of them. Of about 22,000 clones in the sample, 84% are singletons; the top ten hold about a third. The sample here was CD4+ or CD8+ T cells sorted from blood, taken in a trial of the OX40 agonist ivuxolimab. These receptor sequences come from an adult with an advanced solid tumor such as melanoma, head and neck, liver or kidney cancer.

J is TRBJ2-3 and V is TRBV6-4; TRBD2 might be the D (6 bases). This CDR3 has 15 residues. CDR1 and CDR2 from the germline V gene are MRHNA and SNTAGT. V lost 6 bases, J lost 0 bases, and 13 bases lay in between. CDR3 in amino acids: CASSPGVWSTDTQYF. The CDR3 nucleotides are TGTGCCAGCAGCCCGGGAGTGTGGAGCACAGATACGCAGTATTTT.

CDR3 protein: CATSRRTDYGYTF. The CDR3 nucleotides read TGTGCCACCAGCAGGCGGACAGATTATGGCTACACCTTC. V gene TRBV15 combines with J gene TRBJ1-2, with D possibly being TRBD1 (6 bases). Per the germline V gene, CDR1 is LNHNV and CDR2 is YYDKDF (reference sequence). V lost 3 bases to trimming and J lost 5 bases, with 10 bases between them. The CDR3 totals 13 residues.

The chain links TRBV7-2 to TRBJ2-7; 8 nucleotides align to TRBD2. The CDR3 is 13 residues long. Germline CDR1 and CDR2: SGHTA and FQGNSA. V was pared by 4 bases and J by 5 bases, with 4 bases of the junction left unmatched. The CDR3 sequence: CASSSGLAHEQYF. As DNA, the CDR3 is TGTGCCAGCAGCTCCGGACTAGCCCACGAGCAGTACTTC.

The V and J genes are TRBV14 and TRBJ2-2; TRBD1 agrees at 9 bases. Germline assignment: CDR1 SGHDN and CDR2 FVKESK. The CDR3 extends over 16 amino acids. The V and J ends lost 3 bases and 3 bases, in that order; junction bases with no gene match: 5. The CDR3 sequence: CASSQWTGAHTGELFF. The CDR3 DNA reads TGTGCCAGCAGCCAGTGGACAGGGGCGCACACCGGGGAGCTGTTTTTT.

J is TRBJ2-2 and V is TRBV6-5; D call uncertain. CDR1 and CDR2 from the germline V gene are MNHEY and SVGAGI. Trimming removed 5 bases from V and 3 bases from J, with 7 bases in between. The CDR3 totals 13 residues. Here the CDR3 reads CASSTEYTGELFF. CDR3 sequence (DNA): TGTGCCAGCAGTACGGAGTACACCGGGGAGCTGTTTTTT.

This chain uses TRBV5-1 with TRBJ2-5; 7 bases align to TRBD2. The J segment lost 1 base and the V segment lost 7 bases, leaving 16 bases of the junction unmatched. Germline assignment: CDR1 SGHRS and CDR2 YFSETQ. The CDR3 contains 17 residues. In DNA form, the CDR3 reads TGCGCCAGCCACACAGCCCCTAGCGGCACCCTCCAAGAGACCCAGTACTTC. The encoded protein is CASHTAPSGTLQETQYF.